The T cell receptor beta chain described here comes from a study of shared clonotypes between healthy human individuals (dated by TCRdb to 2018 to 2020). In terms of the full investigation: Two women and a few men aged 18 to 49 years were included in the cohort. Different laboratories and diverse techniques were used to prepare libraries and sequence TCR repertoires, to increase sequencing depth and limit assay-specific biases. To estimate repertoire size and how much clonotypes are shared between individuals, the study performed deep sequencing of blood TCR repertoires from roughly five healthy adults. Per donor, three plates each were used for CD4 naive and CD4 memory, two for CD8 naive, and one for CD8 memory. Leukapheresis yielded between about 0.85 and 10 billion PBMCs per donor.

For the CD8 naive samples, CD45RO-negative cells were positively selected for CCR7, yielding a CD45RA+CCR7+ population from which TemRA cells were excluded. Donors were healthy HIV-negative adults with no recently reported acute infections or vaccinations. Every donor was a Caucasian adult residing in Nashville, Tennessee, USA. After blood collection by leukapheresis, PBMCs were isolated using Ficoll-Histopaque density gradient centrifugation and then cryopreserved in the vapor phase of liquid nitrogen. Purity and quantity of every magnetically sorted T cell population were checked by analytical flow cytometry. Each sorted fraction had its genomic DNA isolated and then quantified by UV absorbance on a Nanodrop 2000c. Study-wide conclusions, independent of this receptor: The small number of donors limited the genetic and exposure-history diversity represented. Only blood was sampled, and tissue TCR repertoires likely differ from those in blood. Naive subsets generally had larger estimated clonotype richness than memory subsets. Pairwise subsampling led to the expectation that sequencing depth would affect the degree of clonotype sharing among donors. Incomplete sequencing was indicated by rarefaction of sorted-subset datasets, despite the large sequencing depth. Sharing across several donors was observed for around 5% of naive CD4, over 3% of naive CD8, around 2.5% of memory CD4, and around 0.4% of memory CD8 clonotypes. Compared with non-shared clonotypes, the clonotypes found in all four sorted-subset donors had higher generation probabilities.

Compared with germline, V lacks 2 bases and J lacks 15 bases; bases without a gene match: 13. Based on the germline V gene (reference sequence), the CDR1 and CDR2 sequences are SEHNR and FQNEAQ. The CDR3 runs 14 amino acids, cysteine and phenylalanine included. Of all the DNA, just the CDR3 is kept, 42 bases in frame from base 1. On this clone itself: Its recognized antigen is unknown. Per-nucleotide qualities are absent, and no much larger clonotype sits a single base away.

Using the deep immunoSEQ assay, TCR CDR3 regions were amplified from genomic DNA by multiplex PCR. Extracted genomic DNA from each cell subset was distributed evenly across all wells of several immunoSEQ 96-well plates, and each plate was treated as a replicate. For sorted subsets, approximately 190 ng genomic DNA, equal to some 28,000 T cell genomes, was loaded into each replicate PCR. Purified libraries were measured with a Qubit 3.0 fluorometer, size-checked on a Bioanalyzer 2100, and measured again with the KAPA Library Quantification kit. Each immunoSEQ 96-well plate was sequenced on its own single-read 150-cycle Illumina NextSeq 550 flow cell. Concerning the study's data processing: Because only junctional sequences without quality scores were contained in the immunoSEQ output, filtering matching that applied to full-length reads could not be performed. To assign V/J genes and CDR3, sequences were annotated against IMGT germline references using PyIR, a Python wrapper for IgBLAST v1.9. Reads were filtered out if the reads had weak V/J assignments (E-value above 1e-6), no CDR3, stop codons, out-of-frame junctions, or ambiguous translated residues. V3J clonotypes were defined as sequences sharing an identical inferred V gene, J gene, and CDR3 amino acid sequence. To compute the percentage overlap between repertoires, the number of shared unique clonotypes was divided by the size of the smaller repertoire. Repertoire richness was assessed with RTK rarefaction, the Chao1 estimator, and Recon v2.1 estimates of unobserved clonotypes. OLGA was used to compute generation probabilities for all TCRbeta clonotypes that the gDNA method yielded from four donors. The immuneACCESS repertoire file appears here via TCRdb, limited to in-frame rearrangements. These files lack a portion of the clones; in checked studies, under half of the deficit traces to unresolved V genes, and the cause of the others is not known. The V and J calls and the clone size are those of that table, but D and trimming were determined from the DNA. The sample records under 850,000 clones, 80% to 95% of which are singletons. About 24% of the sample is held by the ten biggest clonotypes.

This clonotype originated in a man younger than 40 in good health. The sequence is built from TRBV7-9 and TRBJ2-1; 7 middle bases align to TRBD2. Sequencing used naive CD8+ T cells sorted from blood. The cell subset or site label corresponds to: CD45RA+CCR7+. CDR3 protein: CASSLKNPGLILFF. The nucleotide sequence is given as TGTGCCAGCAGCTTAAAAAACCCGGGACTAATCCTGTTCTTC.